What follows describes a single TCR beta chain. As yet, its antigen is unknown. The sample belongs to a study of cytomegalovirus exposure and HLA in healthy donors. The overall study: In an early release, HLA-typed donors contributed tens of millions of unique TCR sequences. Researchers found that just over 80% of 398 genotyped donors fell within the Caucasian-associated ancestry cluster. Study-level results: Confirmation was obtained in vitro that a few CMV-associated chains are specific for CMV antigens. Reported performance of the classifier showed diagnosis of cytomegalovirus status with high specificity and sensitivity.

The CDR3 is 14 amino acids. Germline CDR1 SGHTA, CDR2 FQGNSA. V gave up 0 bases and J gave up 6 bases, with 9 bases separating them. The PCR was carried out with 60 Vbeta primers and 13 Jbeta primers. The method was immunoSEQ multiplex PCR; TCRdb's version includes in-frame clones alone and lacks a portion of them. Seen here are roughly 140,000 clones, about four fifths observed once, and the top ten hold 4% to 4.5%. The sequence was obtained from a woman aged 35 to 49 in good health and CMV-seropositive. The specimen was PBMCs. The V and J genes are TRBV7-2 and TRBJ2-1; D ambiguous. The CDR3 reads CASSLAQATNEQFF. Written as DNA, the CDR3 is TGTGCCAGCAGCTTAGCGCAGGCCACCAATGAGCAGTTCTTC.